The 31 T cell receptor beta chains below all came from one sample that was sequenced in a study of response to subunit inactivated influenza vaccine. In TCRdb, the RT-PCR reads were re-called with MiXCR into one record per CDR3 protein. The table records hundreds of thousands of distinct CDR3 sequences, around 15% of them present only once. Sequenced material: PBMCs from blood, taken around two weeks before vaccination. Every receptor here comes from a man aged 50 or older who received an inactivated influenza vaccine.

The chain carries TRBV6-5 and TRBJ2-3; D ambiguous. The germline CDR1 and CDR2 sequences are MNHEY and SVGAGI. The CDR3 is 17 residues long. The ends were cut back, 2 bases at V and 3 bases at J, with 18 bases in the middle. The CDR3: CASSYHPNRQATDTQYF. CDR3 sequence (DNA): TGTGCCAGCAGTTACCATCCCAATCGGCAGGCGACAGATACGCAGTATTTT.

V usage is TRBV29-1 and J usage is TRBJ2-1; D is uncertain. CDR3 size: 13 residues. V lost 4 bases and J 4 bases, leaving 11 bases between the germline ends. Germline V gives CDR1 SQVTM, CDR2 ANQGSEA. The CDR3 reads CSVVDPLYNEQFF. CDR3 nucleotides: TGCAGCGTTGTTGACCCCCTATACAATGAGCAGTTCTTC.

This rearrangement joins TRBV6-5 to TRBJ1-4, with a possible D match to TRBD1 (6 bases). Germline V CDR1 and CDR2: MNHEY, SVGAGI. V lost 5 bases and J lost 4, with 11 bases in between. The length of the CDR3 is 14 residues. CDR3 coding DNA: TGTGCCAGCAGTAACAGGGCGGATAATGAAAAACTGTTTTTT. This sequence encodes CASSNRADNEKLFF.

This clonotype was detected ten times or more. This chain joins TRBV12-3 or TRBV12-4 and TRBJ2-5; D perhaps matches TRBD1 (5 bases). Trimming removed 0 bases at V and 4 bases at J, with 9 bases between. The CDR3 length is 14 residues. The CDR3 spells CASSLAQGRETQYF. As DNA, the CDR3 is TGTGCCAGCAGTTTAGCGCAGGGTCGAGAGACCCAGTACTTC.

A few counts support this clonotype. V gene TRBV24-1 combines with J gene TRBJ2-2, with unresolved D. The CDR3 runs to 16 residues. Trimming cost V 4 bases and J 0 bases, with 11 bases left between them. CDR1 and CDR2 (germline): KGHDR, SFDVKD. The CDR3 nucleotides read TGTGCCACCAGTGACAGCCTCGTCGCGAACACCGGGGAGCTGTTTTTT. Amino acids: CATSDSLVANTGELFF.

In its sample, this clonotype was seen a few times. The rearrangement links TRBV28 to TRBJ2-2; D possibly corresponds to TRBD2 (7 bases). CDR3 length: 15 amino acids. V lost 10 bases and J 7 bases, leaving 22 bases between the germline ends. CDR1 is MDHEN, CDR2 SYDVKM, per germline. CDR3 sequence reads: CATKPGAGVGGELFF. CDR3 sequence (DNA): TGTGCCACCAAACCAGGGGCGGGAGTGGGCGGGGAGCTGTTTTTT.

This chain links TRBV20-1 with TRBJ2-5; 7 bases map to TRBD1. The trim removed 0 bases at V and 2 bases at J, leaving 3 bases unmatched. CDR1 DFQATT and CDR2 SNEGSKA come from the germline V gene (reference sequence). CDR3 size: 14 residues. The chain's CDR3 is CSAREHRGQETQYF. The CDR3 DNA reads TGCAGTGCTAGAGAGCACAGGGGACAAGAGACCCAGTACTTC.

This clonotype turned up a few times. The rearrangement links TRBV24-1 to TRBJ2-5; 9 bases map to TRBD2. The V and J ends lost 9 bases and 3 bases, in that order; junction bases with no gene match: 7. CDR3 length: 14 residues. In germline, CDR1 is KGHDR, CDR2 SFDVKD. The CDR3 DNA reads as TGTGCCACCCGGGGTAGCGGGGGAGAAGAGACCCAGTACTTC. This sequence encodes CATRGSGGEETQYF.

V is TRBV5-1 and J is TRBJ2-1, with TRBD1 matching over 8 bases. With 4 bases clipped from V and 8 bases from J, the junction kept 5 bases outside the gene matches. This CDR3 spans 13 amino acids. Germline CDR1 and CDR2: SGHRS and YFSETQ. For the CDR3, the DNA is TGCGCCAGCAGCCTAGGACAGGGATATGAGCAGTTCTTC. Amino acids: CASSLGQGYEQFF.

In its sample, this clonotype was seen many times. This chain connects TRBV10-3 to TRBJ1-1; D is perhaps TRBD1 (5 bases). Trimming removed 7 bases at V and 4 bases at J, with 13 bases between. From germline, CDR1 is ENHRY and CDR2 SYGVKD. The CDR3 runs to 13 residues. For the CDR3, the DNA is TGTGCCATCACCGAGGAAGGGGTCACTGAAGCTTTCTTT. As protein: CAITEEGVTEAFF.

The rearrangement links TRBV6-1 to TRBJ2-2; tentatively, D is TRBD2 (5 bases). The ends were cut back, 6 bases at V and 4 bases at J, with 6 bases in the middle. CDR3 size: 12 residues. CDR1 and CDR2 from the germline V gene are MNHNS and SASEGT. This chain's CDR3 is CASREVTGELFF. The CDR3 DNA sequence: TGTGCCAGCAGGGAGGTCACCGGGGAGCTGTTTTTT.

This clonotype was counted many times. The chain couples TRBV29-1 to TRBJ1-1; the match to TRBD1 covers 9 bases. J lost 3 bases, V lost 7 bases, and 3 bases had no gene match. The CDR3 length is 12 residues. Germline loops: CDR1 SQVTM, CDR2 ANQGSEA. In DNA form, the CDR3 reads TGCAGCGGGGGACAGGGTTACACTGAAGCTTTCTTT. The encoded protein is CSGGQGYTEAFF.

V is TRBV19 and J is TRBJ1-1; D possibly corresponds to TRBD1 (5 bases). This CDR3 spans 12 amino acids. The V gene's germline CDR1 is LNHDA and CDR2 SQIVND (reference sequence). V lost 8 bases and J lost 5, with 12 bases in between. CDR3 sequence (DNA): TGTGCCAGTCGCGGGGGGGGTACTGAAGCTTTCTTT. It encodes CASRGGGTEAFF.

This clonotype came up a few times. The chain couples TRBV5-1 to TRBJ2-2, with D perhaps TRBD2 (5 bases). This CDR3 contains 13 residues. V was trimmed by 6 bases and J by 4 bases, leaving 10 bases between them. Germline values: CDR1 SGHRS, CDR2 YFSETQ. The CDR3: CASTFEGTGELFF. For the CDR3, the DNA is TGCGCCAGCACCTTTGAGGGCACCGGGGAGCTGTTTTTT.

This clonotype appeared many times. The chain couples TRBV7-6 to TRBJ2-3, with D hard to call. This CDR3 is built from 13 residues. Germline CDR1 SGHVS, CDR2 FNYEAQ. Trimming shortened V by 2 bases and J by 6 bases, and 9 bases separated the two germline ends. CDR3 loop: CASSLIRADTQYF. The CDR3 bases are TGTGCCAGCAGCTTAATAAGGGCGGATACGCAGTATTTT.

This clonotype was detected a few times. The rearrangement uses TRBV4-3 and TRBJ2-4; 10 nucleotides agree with TRBD2. There are 13 residues in the CDR3. Germline V gene lookup returns CDR1 LGHNA and CDR2 YSLEER. Trimming removed 2 bases from V and 10 bases from J; junction bases left unmatched: 2. CDR3 bases: TGCGCCAGCAGCCAACGGACTAGCGGTATTCAGTACTTC. Its translation: CASSQRTSGIQYF.

The chain uses TRBV11-2 and TRBJ2-1; D gene ambiguous. The germline V and J ends were trimmed by 6 bases and 4 bases, with 16 bases remaining between them. Per the germline V gene, CDR1 is SGHAT and CDR2 is FQNNGV. The CDR3 contains 15 residues. The CDR3 loop is CASRVLGQPYNEQFF. In nucleotides, the CDR3 is TGTGCCAGCAGAGTGCTTGGGCAGCCATACAATGAGCAGTTCTTC.

This clonotype showed up just a few times. The V and J genes are TRBV6-2 or TRBV6-3 and TRBJ2-1; D may be TRBD1 (5 bases). In germline, CDR1 is MNHEY, CDR2 SVGEGT. There are 13 residues in the CDR3. V dropped 6 bases and J dropped 3 bases, with 9 bases sitting between them. CDR3 loop: CASRNQGYNEQFF. Written as DNA, the CDR3 is TGTGCCAGCAGAAATCAGGGCTACAATGAGCAGTTCTTC.

This clonotype was found a few times. The CDR3 nucleotides are TGTGCCAGCAGTTACTCGTATACTAGCGGTTACCAAGAGACCCAGTACTTC. It specifies CASSYSYTSGYQETQYF. The chain has TRBV6-5 and TRBJ2-5, with 8 bases matching TRBD2. This CDR3 comprises 17 residues. In germline, CDR1 is MNHEY, CDR2 SVGAGI. Germline trimming cut 0 bases from V and 0 bases from J; bases unmatched to any gene: 6.

V usage is TRBV7-9 and J usage is TRBJ1-5, with no clear D. The V gene's germline CDR1 is SEHNR and CDR2 FQNEAQ (reference sequence). There are 14 residues in the CDR3. V lost 2 bases, J lost 5 bases, and 10 bases lay in between. The CDR3: CASSLSVSDQPQHF. The CDR3 nucleotides read TGTGCCAGCAGCTTATCGGTTTCGGATCAGCCCCAGCATTTT.

The genes are TRBV20-1 and TRBJ1-4; D might be TRBD1 (6 bases). The V gene's germline CDR1 is DFQATT and CDR2 SNEGSKA (reference sequence). V was pared by 3 bases and J by 3 bases, with 8 bases between. The CDR3 sequence is 13 residues long. The CDR3 loop reads CSARRTANEKLFF. The CDR3 coding sequence is TGCAGTGCTAGGCGGACAGCTAATGAAAAACTGTTTTTT.

This clonotype was counted a few times. The chain employs TRBV5-6 and TRBJ1-6, with D tentatively TRBD1 (5 bases). Trimming removed 0 bases from V and 7 bases from J, with 8 bases in between. The germline CDR1 and CDR2 sequences are SGHDT and YYEEEE. The CDR3 contains 14 residues. The CDR3 DNA sequence: TGTGCCAGCAGCTTGGCAGGGCCCAATTCACCCCTCCACTTT. It translates to CASSLAGPNSPLHF.

This clonotype came up many times. The chain couples TRBV7-6 to TRBJ2-3; TRBD1 is a possible D gene (6 bases). The CDR3 is 15 residues long. V lost 2 bases to trimming and J lost 1 base, with 10 bases between them. Germline V lookup: CDR1 SGHVS, CDR2 FNYEAQ. The CDR3 coding sequence is TGTGCCAGCAGCTTAATGAACAGGGGCACAGATACGCAGTATTTT. Its protein product is CASSLMNRGTDTQYF.

J is TRBJ1-1 and V is TRBV3-1; TRBD1 aligns across 7 bases. The V segment lost 4 bases and the J segment 2 bases; nucleotides outside the gene matches: 13. The CDR3 runs to 17 residues. Germline V gene sequence: CDR1 LGHDT, CDR2 YNNKEL (reference sequence). CDR3 bases: TGTGCCAGCAGCCCCACCCTCGGGACAGCCCTCAACACTGAAGCTTTCTTT. This codes for CASSPTLGTALNTEAFF.

This clonotype showed up just a few times. This chain joins TRBV20-1 and TRBJ2-3; perhaps TRBD1 as D (6 bases). CDR1 is DFQATT and CDR2 is SNEGSKA in the germline V gene (reference sequence). CDR3 length: 14 residues. Trimming removed 1 base at V and 2 bases at J, with 10 bases between. This CDR3 is CSARGNRDTDTQYF. For the CDR3, the DNA is TGCAGTGCTAGAGGTAACAGGGACACAGATACGCAGTATTTT.

This clonotype was seen more than once but under ten times. The genes are TRBV12-3 or TRBV12-4 and TRBJ2-1; D call uncertain. The CDR3 length is 13 residues. Trimming took off 6 bases at V and 7 bases at J, with 13 bases between the two ends. The CDR3 is CASRLVRTNEQFF. CDR3 nucleotide sequence: TGTGCCAGCAGGTTGGTAAGGACGAATGAGCAGTTCTTC.

This chain connects TRBV5-1 to TRBJ2-1; 9 nucleotides match TRBD1. The junction had 8 bases not matched to a gene; V was cut back by 6 bases and J by 7 bases. CDR1 is SGHRS, CDR2 YFSETQ, per germline. The CDR3 has 14 residues. CDR3 loop: CASTRDRERNEQFF. In DNA form, the CDR3 reads TGCGCCAGCACCAGGGACAGGGAAAGGAATGAGCAGTTCTTC.

This clonotype has at least ten counts. The rearrangement joins TRBV12-3 or TRBV12-4 to TRBJ1-4, with TRBD1 matching over 9 bases. V lost 6 bases to trimming and J lost 4 bases; unmatched junction nucleotides: 3. The CDR3 consists of 14 residues. CDR3 coding DNA: TGTGCCAGCAGAGGGACAGGGCTTAATGAAAAACTGTTTTTT. Translating gives CASRGTGLNEKLFF.

This sequence joins TRBV20-1 and TRBJ1-3, with no clear D. Germline V gives CDR1 DFQATT, CDR2 SNEGSKA (reference sequence). V lost 6 bases and J 0 bases, leaving 12 bases between the germline ends. The CDR3 has 14 residues. In DNA form, the CDR3 reads TGCAGTGCGAGCAGGTCCGACTCTGGAAACACCATATATTTT. Its translation: CSASRSDSGNTIYF.

This clonotype was seen ten or more times. The chain has TRBV6-5 and TRBJ1-1; D unclear. Germline CDR1 is MNHEY and CDR2 is SVGAGI. V was cut by 2 bases and J by 5 bases, with 6 bases left in between. The CDR3 extends over 12 amino acids. In DNA, the CDR3 is TGTGCCAGCAGTTACAGTCGAACTGAAGCTTTCTTT. It is translated as CASSYSRTEAFF.

V is TRBV12-3 or TRBV12-4 and J is TRBJ2-5; the match to TRBD2 covers 8 bases. The ends lost 6 bases at V and 5 bases at J; junction bases unmatched: 17. The CDR3 extends over 17 amino acids. The chain's CDR3 is CASSRKRVAGTLETQYF. DNA of the CDR3: TGTGCCAGCAGCCGCAAGAGGGTAGCGGGAACCCTGGAGACCCAGTACTTC.